This T cell receptor (beta chain) was sequenced for a study of regulatory T cells in long-lasting Graves disease. The table lists this clonotype with a few counts. HTBI primers from iRepertoire and Arm-PCR of CDR3 regions yielded the TCR beta libraries. Each CDR3 protein is one row after TCRdb ran MiXCR on the multiplex PCR reads. Among fewer than 650,000 distinct CDR3 sequences listed, around 15% were seen once. Trimming left V 4 bases short and J 4 bases short, with 14 bases between. CDR1 is GTSNPN and CDR2 is SVGIG in the germline V gene (reference sequence). This CDR3 comprises 13 residues. Indicated time point: newly diagnosed GD, antithyroid drugs for less than 3 months. After RNA was extracted from PBMCs, the TCR library was made from it. These records were also assigned to another study, of T cells in Graves' hyperthyroidism and ophthalmopathy.

The source of this sequence is a man younger than 35 with Graves disease. Sequencing used peripheral blood mononuclear cells (PBMCs), obtained at new diagnosis, from a patient treated with antithyroid drugs. This chain links TRBV30 with TRBJ2-7; tentative D call: TRBD2 (6 bases). The CDR3 protein is CAWNRGGGYEQYF. CDR3 DNA: TGTGCCTGGAACCGCGGTGGGGGGTACGAGCAGTACTTC.